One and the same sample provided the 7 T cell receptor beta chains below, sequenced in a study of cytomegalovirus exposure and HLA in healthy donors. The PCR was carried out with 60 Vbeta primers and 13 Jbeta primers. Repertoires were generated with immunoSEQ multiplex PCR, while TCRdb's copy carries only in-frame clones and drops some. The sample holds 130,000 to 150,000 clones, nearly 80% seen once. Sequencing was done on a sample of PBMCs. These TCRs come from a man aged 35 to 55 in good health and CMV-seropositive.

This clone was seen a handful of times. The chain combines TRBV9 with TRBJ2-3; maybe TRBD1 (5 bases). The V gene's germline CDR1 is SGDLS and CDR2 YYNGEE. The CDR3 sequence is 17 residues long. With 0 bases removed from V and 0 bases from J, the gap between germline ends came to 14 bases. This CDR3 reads CASSVGRTITSTDTQYF. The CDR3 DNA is TGTGCCAGCAGCGTAGGACGGACAATTACTAGCACAGATACGCAGTATTTT.

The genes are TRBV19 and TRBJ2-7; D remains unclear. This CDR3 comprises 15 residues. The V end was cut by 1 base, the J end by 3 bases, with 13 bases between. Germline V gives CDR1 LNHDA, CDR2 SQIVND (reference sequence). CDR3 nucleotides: TGTGCCAGTAGTATAGGTGGCGGCCTCATCTACGAGCAGTACTTC. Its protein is CASSIGGGLIYEQYF.

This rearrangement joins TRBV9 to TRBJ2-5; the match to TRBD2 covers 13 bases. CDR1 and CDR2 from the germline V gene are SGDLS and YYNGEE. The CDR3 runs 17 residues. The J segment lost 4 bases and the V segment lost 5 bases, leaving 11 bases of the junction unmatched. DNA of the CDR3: TGTGCCAGCAGTCCTCACACTAGCGGGAGGGCCGGAGAGACCCAGTACTTC. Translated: CASSPHTSGRAGETQYF. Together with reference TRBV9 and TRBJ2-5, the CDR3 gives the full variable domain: DSGVTQTPKHLITATGQRVTLRCSPRSGDLSVYWYQQSLDQGLQFLIQYYNGEERAKGNILERFSAQQFPDLHSELNLSSLELGDSALYFCASSPHTSGRAGETQYFGPGTRLLVL.

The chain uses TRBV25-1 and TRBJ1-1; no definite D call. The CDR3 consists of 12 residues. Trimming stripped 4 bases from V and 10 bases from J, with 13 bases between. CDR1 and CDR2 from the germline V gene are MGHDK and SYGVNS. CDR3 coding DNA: TGTGCCAGCAGTGGAACCGTCCTTAGAGCTTTCTTT. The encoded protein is CASSGTVLRAFF.

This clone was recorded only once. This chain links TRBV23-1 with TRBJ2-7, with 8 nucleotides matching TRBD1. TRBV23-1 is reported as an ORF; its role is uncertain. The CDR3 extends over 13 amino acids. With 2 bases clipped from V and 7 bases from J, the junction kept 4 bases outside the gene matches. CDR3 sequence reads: CASSQRQGWEQYF. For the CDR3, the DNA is TGCGCCAGCAGTCAACGACAGGGGTGGGAGCAGTACTTC.

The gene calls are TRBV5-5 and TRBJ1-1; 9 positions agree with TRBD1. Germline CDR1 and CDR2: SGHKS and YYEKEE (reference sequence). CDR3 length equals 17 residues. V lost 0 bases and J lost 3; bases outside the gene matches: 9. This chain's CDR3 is CASSLAGQGVGYTEAFF. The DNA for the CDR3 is TGTGCCAGCAGCTTGGCGGGACAGGGAGTAGGGTACACTGAAGCTTTCTTT.

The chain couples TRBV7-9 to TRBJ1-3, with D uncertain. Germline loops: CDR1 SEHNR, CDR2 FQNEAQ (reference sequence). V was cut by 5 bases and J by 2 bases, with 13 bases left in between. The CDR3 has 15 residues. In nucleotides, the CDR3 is TGTGCCAGCAGCCTCGTGAGTTTCGCTGGAAACACCATATATTTT. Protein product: CASSLVSFAGNTIYF.